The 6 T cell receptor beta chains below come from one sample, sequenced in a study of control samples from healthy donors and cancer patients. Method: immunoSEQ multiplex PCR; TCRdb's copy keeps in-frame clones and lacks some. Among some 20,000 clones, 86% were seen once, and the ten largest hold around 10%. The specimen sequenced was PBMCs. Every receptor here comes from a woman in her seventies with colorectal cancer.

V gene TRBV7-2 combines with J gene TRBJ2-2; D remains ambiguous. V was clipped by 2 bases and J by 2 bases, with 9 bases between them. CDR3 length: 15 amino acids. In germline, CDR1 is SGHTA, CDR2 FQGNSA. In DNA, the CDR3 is TGTGCCAGCAGCTTACGTTTGGGTAACACCGGGGAGCTGTTTTTT. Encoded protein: CASSLRLGNTGELFF.

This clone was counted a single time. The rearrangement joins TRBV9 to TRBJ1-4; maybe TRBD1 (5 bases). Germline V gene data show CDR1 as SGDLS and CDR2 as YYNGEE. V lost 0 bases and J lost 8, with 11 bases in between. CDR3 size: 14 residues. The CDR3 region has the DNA TGTGCCAGCAGCGTAGGGGGGGGATTGGAAAAACTGTTTTTT. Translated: CASSVGGGLEKLFF.

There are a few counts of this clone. The CDR3 DNA reads as TGTGCCACCAGTGATTCAGGGGACAGGGCGCACGAGCAGTACTTC. Translation: CATSDSGDRAHEQYF. The chain is built from TRBV24-1 and TRBJ2-7; TRBD1 aligns across 9 bases. V lost 2 bases and J lost 5; bases outside the gene matches: 6. Looked up from germline, CDR1 is KGHDR and CDR2 is SFDVKD. This CDR3 contains 15 residues.

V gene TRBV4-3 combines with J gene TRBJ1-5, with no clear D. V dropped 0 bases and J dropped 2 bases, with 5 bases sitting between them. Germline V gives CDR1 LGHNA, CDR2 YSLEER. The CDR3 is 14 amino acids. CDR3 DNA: TGCGCCAGCAGCCAAGATCAGGGCAATCAGCCCCAGCATTTT. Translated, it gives CASSQDQGNQPQHF.

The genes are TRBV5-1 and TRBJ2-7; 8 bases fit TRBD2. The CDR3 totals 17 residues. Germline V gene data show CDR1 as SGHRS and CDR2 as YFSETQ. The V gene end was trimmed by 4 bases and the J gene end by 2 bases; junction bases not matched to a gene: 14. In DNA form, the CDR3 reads TGCGCCAGCAGCGGGCGAGAGGTCAGCGGGGGAACCTACGAGCAGTACTTC. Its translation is CASSGREVSGGTYEQYF.

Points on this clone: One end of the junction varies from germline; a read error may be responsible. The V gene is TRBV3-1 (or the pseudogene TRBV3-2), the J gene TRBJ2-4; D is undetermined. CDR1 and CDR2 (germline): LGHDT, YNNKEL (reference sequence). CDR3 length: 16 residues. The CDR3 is CASSKECLIRKNIQYF. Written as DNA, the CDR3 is TGTGCCAGCAGCAAAGAATGTCTCATTAGAAAAAACATTCAGTACTTC.